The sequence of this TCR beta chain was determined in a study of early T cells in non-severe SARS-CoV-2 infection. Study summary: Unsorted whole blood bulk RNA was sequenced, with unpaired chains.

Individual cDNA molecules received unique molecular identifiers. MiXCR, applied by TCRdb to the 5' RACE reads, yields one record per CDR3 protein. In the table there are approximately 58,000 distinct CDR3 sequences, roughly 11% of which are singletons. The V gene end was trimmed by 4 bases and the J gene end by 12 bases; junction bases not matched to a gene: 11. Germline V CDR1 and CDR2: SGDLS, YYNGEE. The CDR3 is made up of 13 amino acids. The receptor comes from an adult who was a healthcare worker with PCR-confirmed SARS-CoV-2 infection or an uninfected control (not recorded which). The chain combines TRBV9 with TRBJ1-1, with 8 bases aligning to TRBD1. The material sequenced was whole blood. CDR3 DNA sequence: TGTGCCAGCAGCCTTGACGGGACAGGCTTCCCTTTCTTT. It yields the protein CASSLDGTGFPFF.